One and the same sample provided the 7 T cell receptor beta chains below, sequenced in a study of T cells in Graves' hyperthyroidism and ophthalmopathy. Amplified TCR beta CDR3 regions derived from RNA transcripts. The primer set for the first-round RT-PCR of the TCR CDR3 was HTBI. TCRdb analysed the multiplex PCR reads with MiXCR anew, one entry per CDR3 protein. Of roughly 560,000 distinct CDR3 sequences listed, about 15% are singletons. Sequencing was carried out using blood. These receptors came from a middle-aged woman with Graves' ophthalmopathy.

CDR3 nucleotide sequence: TGCAGTGCTAGAGAAAAGGGGGCGATAAACATTCAGTACTTC. Amino acid sequence: CSAREKGAINIQYF. The chain employs TRBV20-1 and TRBJ2-4; 7 bases map to TRBD1. V lost 0 bases and J lost 6; bases outside the gene matches: 5. CDR3 length equals 14 residues. Germline V lookup: CDR1 DFQATT, CDR2 SNEGSKA (reference sequence).

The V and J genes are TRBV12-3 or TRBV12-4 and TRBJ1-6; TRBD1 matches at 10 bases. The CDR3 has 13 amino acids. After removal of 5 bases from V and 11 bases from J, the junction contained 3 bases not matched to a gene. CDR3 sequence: CASSRQGATPLHF. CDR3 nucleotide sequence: TGTGCCAGCAGTAGACAGGGGGCAACACCCCTCCACTTT.

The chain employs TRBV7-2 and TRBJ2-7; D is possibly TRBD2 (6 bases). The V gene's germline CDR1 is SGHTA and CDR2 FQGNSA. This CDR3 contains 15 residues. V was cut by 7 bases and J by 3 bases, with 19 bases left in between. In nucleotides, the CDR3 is TGTGCCAGCAAACAAACCGGGACTGGACTCTACGAGCAGTACTTC. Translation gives CASKQTGTGLYEQYF. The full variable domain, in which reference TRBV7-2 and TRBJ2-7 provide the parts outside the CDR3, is GAGVSQSPSNKVTEKGKDVELRCDPISGHTALYWYRQSLGQGLEFLIYFQGNSAPDKSGLPSDRFSAERTGGSVSTLTIQRTQQEDSAVYLCASKQTGTGLYEQYFGPGTRLTVT.

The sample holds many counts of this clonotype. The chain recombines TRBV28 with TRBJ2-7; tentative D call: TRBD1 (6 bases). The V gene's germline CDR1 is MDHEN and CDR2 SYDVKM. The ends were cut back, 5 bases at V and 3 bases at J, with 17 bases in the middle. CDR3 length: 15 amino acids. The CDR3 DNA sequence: TGTGCCAGCAGTGTCAGGGGTCCGCTATTCTACGAGCAGTACTTC. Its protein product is CASSVRGPLFYEQYF.

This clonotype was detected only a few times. CDR3 in DNA: TGCGCCAGCAGCCAAGTAGGAGCGGCGCTCTCCGAGCAGTACTTC. The encoded protein is CASSQVGAALSEQYF. The chain combines TRBV4-1 with TRBJ2-7; possibly TRBD2 for D (5 bases). V lost 1 base, J lost 6 bases, and 16 bases lay in between. This CDR3 comprises 15 residues. Per germline, CDR1 MGHRA and CDR2 YSYEKL.

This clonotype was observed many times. The CDR3 nucleotides are TGCGCCAGCAGCGGCCGACTACCACGGGGGTACCAAGAGACCCAGTACTTC. Its protein is CASSGRLPRGYQETQYF. The rearrangement uses TRBV4-1 and TRBJ2-5; TRBD2 is a possible D gene (6 bases). Trimming pared 5 bases from V and 0 bases from J, leaving 19 bases between. The CDR3 runs 17 residues. Looked up from germline, CDR1 is MGHRA and CDR2 is YSYEKL.

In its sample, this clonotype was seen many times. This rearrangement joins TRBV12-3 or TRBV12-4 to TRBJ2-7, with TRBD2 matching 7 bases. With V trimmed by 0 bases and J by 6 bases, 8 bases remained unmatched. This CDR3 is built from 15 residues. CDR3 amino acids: CASSLAGGRGSEQYF. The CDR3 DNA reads TGTGCCAGCAGTTTAGCGGGCGGGAGAGGGAGCGAGCAGTACTTC.